This T cell receptor beta chain comes out of a study of blood T cell repertoires in COVID-19 (dated by TCRdb to the early 2020s). Notes on the research overall: Samples from collaborators originated in the United States, Italy and Spain and spanned both the acute and convalescent phases of COVID-19. Nearly every sample came with metadata listing a de-identified subject ID, COVID-19 status, age in years and sex. The repertoires were released in a freely available public database meant as a resource for research on the immune response to SARS-CoV-2. Samples came from the ongoing ImmuneRACE study (first 160 participants) plus 1,254 subjects from 6 global collaborators. The prospective study material was composed of cDNA or gDNA derived from T cells, B-cell-depleted T cells, or PBMCs. Where available, HLA class I and class II types were obtained from metadata supplied by the sample provider rather than from assay-based typing. Subjects who had been exposed to COVID-19, were actively infected with it, or had recovered from it provided the deeply sampled blood TCRbeta repertoires that made up the dataset. The paper's findings and limits, for the study overall: How much clinical and demographic metadata was included differed by source and by participant, and the metadata was provided uncurated.

Concerning this clone: Its antigen remains undetermined. No qualities accompany the bases; no much larger clone lies one base away.

TCRbeta CDR3 regions were amplified from genomic DNA using the immunoSEQ Assay, a bias-controlled multiplex PCR. Concerning the study's data processing: Nucleated cell counts per sample were estimated from amplification of reference gene primers within the assay. Sequence reads were collapsed and filtered to measure the absolute abundance of every unique TCRbeta CDR3 rearrangement. Productive Simpson clonality was computed per sample as the square root of Simpson's diversity index over productive rearrangements. What TCRdb holds here is the immuneACCESS table cut down to in-frame rearrangements. Part of the clones is not present; checked against another copy, under half of the missing clones reflect an unresolved V gene, and the others are unexplained. The V and J calls and clone size come from that table; D and trimming were worked out from the DNA. The sample table contains roughly 34,000 clones; only one count was recorded for about 85% of them. The ten biggest clones cover about 23% of the sample.

Collaborating institutions collected whole blood in K2EDTA tubes following their own protocols. For TCRbeta analysis, collaborators shipped samples in one of three forms: frozen whole blood, isolated PBMCs, or DNA extracted from either of those sample types. A distance of 8 bases separates the germline ends of V and J, which lose 0 bases and 1 base respectively. Reading from cysteine to phenylalanine, the CDR3 counts 15 amino acids. The retained sequence is limited to the CDR3, 45 bases, with the frame set at the first base. The CDR1 and CDR2 encoded by the germline V gene (reference sequence) are MNHEY and SMNVEV.

This TCR derives from a woman older than 75 with active or convalescent COVID-19. The sequenced sample was peripheral blood. This chain joins TRBV27 to TRBJ2-3; TRBD2 could be the D gene, as 5 bases match. The CDR3 amino acid sequence is: CASSLSGVRTDTQYF. The sequenced DNA: TGTGCCAGCAGTTTATCCGGGGTTCGCACAGATACGCAGTATTTT.